Given below is one T cell receptor beta chain in context. Its matching antigen is unknown. Trimming removed 2 bases at V and 5 bases at J, with 12 bases between. The CDR3 covers 15 residues. The germline V gene has CDR1 MNHEY and CDR2 SVGAGI. The source of the sample is a study of response to subunit inactivated influenza vaccine. TCRdb re-derived calls from the RT-PCR reads in MiXCR, one entry per CDR3 protein. There are 450,000 to 600,000 distinct CDR3 sequences in the sample; under 9% occur only once, and 13% lies in the top ten. Findings and caveats of the study: It was the authors' suggestion that each seasonal influenza vaccination recruits few new T cells.

The specimen was PBMCs from blood, collected around 2 years after vaccination. The chain couples TRBV6-5 to TRBJ1-4; possible D gene TRBD1, 5 bases. This TCR derives from a man aged 50 to 69 who received an inactivated influenza vaccine. DNA of the CDR3: TGTGCCAGCAGTTACGGGGCGGGGGGGAATGAAAAACTGTTTTTT. Encoded protein: CASSYGAGGNEKLFF.